This T cell receptor (beta chain) was documented in a study of T cell repertoires in cytomegalovirus infection. Study details: Both CMV infection and a matching HLA type were indicated by public TCR beta signatures.

A note on this clonotype: No antigen is known for it.

Using its own MiXCR run on the reads, TCRdb lists one record per CDR3 protein. The table lists approximately 500,000 distinct CDR3 sequences, around 27% of them singletons. This CDR3 region has 15 residues. Trimming shortened V by 4 bases and J by 2 bases, and 14 bases separated the two germline ends. Germline V gives CDR1 SGHDT, CDR2 YYEEEE. The study's findings and limits: Dominating the ex vivo response were TCR beta clonotypes that were CMV-specific and HLA-C-restricted. Carriers of CMV plus the relevant HLA were identified by cumulative public TCR beta family frequency.

The chain combines TRBV5-6 with TRBJ2-3; either TRBD1 or TRBD2 may fit D (5 bases each). This sequence was found in a human donor in good health (CMV status not recorded). Some clones in this sample may be carry-over from other donors' samples. What was sequenced was PBMCs. CDR3 sequence: CASSRGGRDTDTQYF. In DNA, the CDR3 is TGTGCCAGCAGCCGGGGCGGACGGGACACAGATACGCAGTATTTT.